This T cell receptor (beta chain) derives from a study of blood T cell repertoires in COVID-19. For the study at large: Italy, Spain and the United States were the sources of the convalescent and acute COVID-19 samples. T cells, B-cell-depleted T cells, or PBMCs provided the cDNA or gDNA that served as material.

Original analysis: Reference gene primer amplification gave estimated nucleated cell counts. Method: immunoSEQ multiplex PCR; TCRdb's copy keeps in-frame clones and lacks some. D and trimming come from the DNA, and the V and J calls and clone size come from that table. The sample holds 40,000 to 50,000 clones, 75% to 90% seen once. This clone appeared a single time. The TCR originated in a man aged 45-65 years with active COVID-19. The specimen was peripheral blood.

As DNA, the CDR3 is TGTGCCAGCAGCTCTCCGGGACAGGGCTCGGAAAAACTGTTTTTT. Protein: CASSSPGQGSEKLFF. The rearrangement links TRBV28 to TRBJ1-4, with 9 positions matching TRBD1. V was pared by 6 bases and J by 8 bases, with 10 bases of the junction left unmatched. The germline V gene encodes CDR1 MDHEN and CDR2 SYDVKM. The CDR3 runs 15 residues.